This entry features one T cell receptor beta chain sequence. Antigen unknown. Method: immunoSEQ multiplex PCR; TCRdb's copy keeps in-frame clones and lacks some. Of roughly 120,000 clones in the sample, roughly 89% are singletons; the top ten hold 5% to 6%. This specimen comes from a study of T cell responses to AZD1222 COVID-19 vaccine. Study-level background: Whether given at about 4 or about 12 weeks, second doses were pooled. Study-wide findings and caveats: Reportedly, nearly half the spike-specific TCRs target unmutated variant regions. Donors, mostly white British, included more females; clonal diversity was possibly underestimated. CD4 TCRs associated with vaccination spanned spike, dominating at 160-218 and 743-854.

The CDR3 has 10 residues. CDR1 and CDR2 (germline): SGHTA, FQGTGA. The V call is TRBV7-3, the J call TRBJ1-5; D not resolved. The sequenced sample was peripheral blood, obtained on day 0 of AZD1222 vaccination. The receptor comes from an adult in good health. In nucleotides, the CDR3 is TGTCTTTTGGATGCGGGGCCCCAGCATTTT. Translation gives CLLDAGPQHF.